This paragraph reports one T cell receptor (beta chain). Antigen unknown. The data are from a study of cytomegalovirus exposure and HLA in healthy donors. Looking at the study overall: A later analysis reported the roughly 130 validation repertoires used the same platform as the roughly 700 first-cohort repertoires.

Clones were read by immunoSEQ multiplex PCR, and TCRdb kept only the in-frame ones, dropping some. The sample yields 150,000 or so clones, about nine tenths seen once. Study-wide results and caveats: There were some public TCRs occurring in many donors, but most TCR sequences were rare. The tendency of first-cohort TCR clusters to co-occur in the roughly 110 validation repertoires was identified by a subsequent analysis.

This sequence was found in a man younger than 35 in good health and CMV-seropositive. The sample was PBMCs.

In nucleotides, the CDR3 is TGTGCCAGCAGCCTGGTTACCGGGACATACTACACCTTC. Its protein is CASSLVTGTYYTF. The rearrangement links TRBV28 to TRBJ1-2, with D maybe TRBD1 (6 bases). Germline V CDR1 and CDR2: MDHEN, SYDVKM. Trimming pared 6 bases from V and 10 bases from J, leaving 18 bases between. The CDR3 loop spans 13 amino acids.